The present T cell receptor (beta chain) was sequenced within a study of response to subunit inactivated influenza vaccine. A few counts support this clonotype. Germline values: CDR1 SSHAT, CDR2 FNYEAQ (reference sequence). The V gene end was trimmed by 3 bases and the J gene end by 1 base; junction bases not matched to a gene: 2. The CDR3 is 16 residues long. TCRdb re-called the RT-PCR reads with MiXCR, one entry per CDR3 protein. The sample carries 530,000 or so distinct CDR3 sequences, over 25% recorded once. The chain recombines TRBV7-7 with TRBJ2-5; 13 positions match TRBD2. Sample: CD4+ T cells sorted from PBMCs, taken more than 4 days after vaccination. The sequence derives from a man aged 45-65 years who received an inactivated influenza vaccine. CDR3 sequence: CASSLGLAGRQETQYF. CDR3 nucleotide sequence: TGTGCCAGCAGCTTGGGACTAGCGGGACGCCAAGAGACCCAGTACTTC.